This T cell receptor beta chain comes out of a study of breast tumors, draining lymph nodes, adjacent tissues. General study results and limits: Data only fit, rather than demonstrated, lymph node origin of most tumor T cells. Tumor TCR diversity was below lymph nodes but above nontumor tissue. Luminal-like breast cancer showed significantly higher tumor–nontumor repertoire similarity than basal-like.

TCRdb re-called the multiplex PCR reads with MiXCR, one entry per CDR3 protein. Of around 290,000 distinct CDR3 sequences listed, about 30% were seen once; the top ten hold more than 1%. This clonotype was seen ten or more times. The antigen is not known. The V end was cut by 3 bases, the J end by 1 base, with 18 bases between. This CDR3 has 18 residues. CDR1 is LNHDA, CDR2 SQIVND, per germline (reference sequence). Breast cancer patients provided tissue from their axillary draining lymph nodes. V gene TRBV19 combines with J gene TRBJ2-2, with D maybe TRBD1 (5 bases). The sequenced material came from axillary lymph node tissue. The receptor was isolated from a female donor with breast cancer. Some clones in this sample may be carry-over from other donors' samples. In nucleotides, the CDR3 is TGTGCCAGTAGTATGGGGCCCAGGGCGCCCGAGAACACCGGGGAGCTGTTTTTT. As protein: CASSMGPRAPENTGELFF.